Below are 30 T cell receptor beta chains sequenced from a single sample in a study of T cell clonality in common variable immunodeficiency. Produced via immunoSEQ multiplex PCR; TCRdb's table is partial and in-frame only. The specimen has roughly 70,000 clones, none found just once. What was sequenced was peripheral blood mononuclear cells. All receptors derive from a person aged 18 to 69 in good health.

This clone was found many times. The sequence runs out 3 residues before the end of the CDR3; the remainder is reconstructed from the germline J gene. The J gene is TRBJ2-3, the V gene TRBV7-9; maybe TRBD1 (5 bases). Deletions cut 5 bases from V and 4 bases from J, with 13 bases between. Germline assignment: CDR1 SEHNR and CDR2 FQNEAQ (reference sequence). The CDR3 has 14 residues. Partial CDR3 DNA: TGTGCCAGCAGCGTATCCCAGGGTGCAGATACG. Amino acids: CASSVSQGADT. Given in full, the CDR3 is CASSVSQGADTQYF.

Ten or more counts support this clone. The CDR3 end falls 3 residues outside the read, so it is completed with the germline J gene. The chain recombines TRBV5-6 with TRBJ1-2; D is unresolved. CDR3 length equals 13 residues. V was cut by 3 bases and J by 4 bases, with 10 bases left in between. The germline gives CDR1 SGHDT, CDR2 YYEEEE. CDR3 bases read: TGTGCCAGCAGCTCATCAGGAGGCTATGGC. It specifies CASSSSGGYG. The full-length CDR3 reads as CASSSSGGYGYTF.

This clone was picked up many times. The read halts 3 residues ahead of the CDR3 end, with the missing end drawn from the germline J gene. V is TRBV5-1 and J is TRBJ1-1; D possibly corresponds to TRBD1 (6 bases). CDR1 is SGHRS and CDR2 is YFSETQ in the germline V gene. The germline V and J ends were trimmed by 5 bases and 1 base, with 9 bases remaining between them. The CDR3 has 13 residues. This chain's CDR3 is CASRGGRNTEAFF. Incomplete CDR3 DNA: TGCGCCAGCAGGGGGGGGCGGAACACTGAA.

This clone was recorded at least ten times. The read finishes 3 residues shy of the CDR3 end, and the germline J gene is used to complete it. The gene calls are TRBV18 and TRBJ1-4; 8 nucleotides line up with TRBD1. Looked up from germline, CDR1 is KGHSH and CDR2 is LQKENI. After removal of 6 bases from V and 8 bases from J, the junction contained 14 bases not matched to a gene. This CDR3 comprises 16 residues. Partial CDR3 DNA: TGTGCCAGCTCCCCGGCTCCGACAGGGGCGGGAGAAAAA. It codes for CASSPAPTGAGEK. The whole CDR3 protein reads CASSPAPTGAGEKLFF.

The table lists this clone with a few counts. The CDR3 end lies 3 residues beyond the end of the read and is filled in from the germline J gene. This chain connects TRBV2 to TRBJ1-2, with a weak D call TRBD1 (6 bases). This CDR3 contains 14 residues. CDR1 SNHLY and CDR2 FYNNEI come from the germline V gene. Trimming cost V 9 bases and J 7 bases, with 21 bases left between them. The CDR3 sequence is CASPSRPGEGGYTF. The CDR3 bases that were read are TGTGCCAGTCCGAGTCGTCCAGGGGAAGGTGGC.

This clone was recorded at least ten times. The read ends 3 residues before the CDR3 terminus; that terminus is restored from the germline J gene. This rearrangement joins TRBV5-5 to TRBJ2-2; perhaps TRBD1 as D (5 bases). The CDR3 is 14 residues long. Germline V gene lookup returns CDR1 SGHKS and CDR2 YYEKEE (reference sequence). Trimming left V 3 bases short and J 4 bases short, with 10 bases between. The CDR3 DNA, read in part, is TGTGCCAGCAGCTCCAGGGTTACCACCGGGGAG. This gives the protein CASSSRVTTGE. The whole CDR3 region reads CASSSRVTTGELFF.

This clone occurred many times. The read is 3 residues too short to cover the CDR3 end, so that end is filled in from the germline J gene. V gene TRBV20-1 combines with J gene TRBJ2-1; 7 nucleotides match TRBD1. V shed 0 bases, J shed 5 bases, and the junction held 10 bases outside the gene matches. This CDR3 spans 16 amino acids. Germline V CDR1 and CDR2: DFQATT, SNEGSKA (reference sequence). The CDR3 DNA, read in part, is TGCAGTGCTAGAGATTTTGCAGGGACAGCTAACAATGAG. Protein product: CSARDFAGTANNE. The full-length CDR3 reads as CSARDFAGTANNEQFF.

This clone was picked up many times. With the read ending 3 residues before the CDR3 end, the germline J gene is used to fill in that end. This chain connects TRBV10-3 to TRBJ1-3; D remains ambiguous. With 0 bases removed from V and 2 bases from J, the gap between germline ends came to 8 bases. The CDR3 runs to 15 residues. CDR1 is ENHRY, CDR2 SYGVKD, per germline. The covered CDR3 bases are TGTGCCATCAGTGAGTCGGCAGCGCCTGGAAACACC. Amino acid sequence: CAISESAAPGNT. The complete CDR3 protein is CAISESAAPGNTIYF.

The sample holds many counts of this clone. Read sequence stops 3 residues before the CDR3 end, and the germline J gene provides the missing end. The chain uses TRBV12-3 or TRBV12-4 and TRBJ1-5; the D is unclear. The CDR3 has 14 residues. The V end was cut by 1 base, the J end by 0 bases, with 4 bases between. CDR3 DNA, as far as it was read: TGTGCCAGCAGTTTAGAGGGTAGCAATCAGCCC. Its protein is CASSLEGSNQP. The whole CDR3 protein is CASSLEGSNQPQHF.

This clone was found many times. The CDR3 loop is CASRQTRGTEAFF. The sequenced CDR3 bases are TGTGCCAGCAGACAGACTCGGGGCACTGAA. The V gene is TRBV6-4, the J gene TRBJ1-1; no firm D call. The CDR3 end lies 3 residues beyond the end of the read and is filled in from the germline J gene. CDR1 and CDR2 from the germline V gene are MRHNA and SNTAGT. The CDR3 extends over 13 amino acids. V was shortened by 6 bases and J by 4 bases, with 12 bases between the two germline ends.

This clone has a count of ten or more. The read terminates 3 residues before the CDR3 end, so the remaining end is supplied by the germline J gene. The chain employs TRBV20-1 and TRBJ2-1; 8 nucleotides align to TRBD2. The germline V gene encodes CDR1 DFQATT and CDR2 SNEGSKA (reference sequence). The junction had 7 bases not matched to a gene; V was cut back by 6 bases and J by 3 bases. This CDR3 has 14 amino acids. Incomplete CDR3 DNA: TGCAGTGCACCCCTAGCGGGCCGCTACAATGAG. Its translation: CSAPLAGRYNE. The CDR3 in its entirety is CSAPLAGRYNEQFF.

This clone was counted at least ten times. Read data end 3 residues before the CDR3 end; the end is taken from the germline J gene. The chain combines TRBV12-3 or TRBV12-4 with TRBJ2-2, with D possibly being TRBD1 (5 bases). The CDR3 covers 14 residues. V was clipped by 3 bases and J by 5 bases, with 10 bases between them. CDR3 bases read: TGTGCCAGCAGTTTTCAGGGTCGAACCGGGGAG. This sequence encodes CASSFQGRTGE. The full CDR3 protein reads CASSFQGRTGELFF.

In this sample, this clone turned up many times. The sequence runs out 3 residues before the end of the CDR3; the remainder is reconstructed from the germline J gene. The chain recombines TRBV5-6 with TRBJ1-2; TRBD1 matches 8 bases. The CDR3 runs to 13 residues. Germline lookup yields CDR1 SGHDT and CDR2 YYEEEE. The CDR3 bases that were read are TGTGCCAGCAGCTCCTCGGACAGGGAAGGC. It encodes CASSSSDREG. The entire CDR3 protein is CASSSSDREGYTF.

This clone showed up many times. The read gets to within 3 residues of the CDR3 end, and the germline J gene fills in the rest. The chain links TRBV4-1 to TRBJ1-2; tentative D call: TRBD1 (5 bases). Germline values: CDR1 MGHRA, CDR2 YSYEKL. Trimming stripped 0 bases from V and 5 bases from J, with 16 bases between. The CDR3 sequence is 16 residues long. The CDR3 region is CASSQDWVDRGYGYTF. Incomplete CDR3 DNA: TGCGCCAGCAGCCAAGATTGGGTCGACAGAGGGTATGGC.

This clone has at least ten counts. The CDR3 extends 3 residues past the end of the read, so its final part is completed from the germline J gene. The chain has TRBV6-8 and TRBJ2-1; D is undetermined. Deletions cut 7 bases from V and 5 bases from J, with 12 bases between. This CDR3 has 13 amino acids. Germline V lookup: CDR1 MNHGY, CDR2 SAAAGT. CDR3 in amino acids: CASTIVPNNEQFF. CDR3 DNA (partial): TGTGCCAGCACCATTGTCCCTAACAATGAG.

This clone was seen ten or more times. The read halts 3 residues ahead of the CDR3 end, with the missing end drawn from the germline J gene. J is TRBJ2-7 and V is TRBV28; 8 bases align to TRBD1. CDR1 is MDHEN and CDR2 is SYDVKM in the germline V gene. The CDR3 is 16 residues long. Germline trimming cut 6 bases from V and 0 bases from J; bases unmatched to any gene: 10. CDR3 region: CASSPPDRGLSYEQYF. CDR3 DNA, as far as it was read: TGTGCCAGCAGCCCCCCCGACAGGGGACTCTCCTACGAG.

This clone was counted at least ten times. Read sequence stops 3 residues before the CDR3 end, and the germline J gene provides the missing end. The gene calls are TRBV30 and TRBJ1-2; a weak D match, TRBD1 (5 bases). This CDR3 has 12 amino acids. The V end was cut by 5 bases, the J end by 4 bases, with 11 bases between. Germline CDR1 GTSNPN, CDR2 SVGIG (reference sequence). CDR3 DNA, as far as it was read: TGTGCCTGGGGGAGGGGCGGCTATGGC. Encoded protein: CAWGRGGYG. The whole CDR3 sequence reads CAWGRGGYGYTF.

This clone was detected many times. The read terminates 3 residues ahead of where the CDR3 ends, so the germline J gene completes it. The chain is built from TRBV7-2 and TRBJ2-1; D gene ambiguous. The CDR3 sequence is 13 residues long. The V gene's germline CDR1 is SGHTA and CDR2 FQGNSA. V gave up 1 base and J gave up 7 bases, with 8 bases separating them. The part of the CDR3 DNA that was read is TGTGCCAGCAGCTTAGAAGGTTGGAATGAG. Protein: CASSLEGWNE. The CDR3 as a whole reads CASSLEGWNEQFF.

This clone came up many times. Read coverage stops 3 residues before the CDR3 terminus; the germline J gene supplies the remainder. The rearrangement uses TRBV7-2 and TRBJ2-7; D might be TRBD1 (7 bases). This CDR3 region has 13 residues. The ends were cut back, 6 bases at V and 6 bases at J, with 15 bases in the middle. CDR1 is SGHTA and CDR2 is FQGNSA in the germline V gene. Partial CDR3 DNA: TGTGCCAGCAGGGACTATACAGGGGTCGAG. Translated, it gives CASRDYTGVE. The complete CDR3 sequence is CASRDYTGVEQYF.

This clone was recorded many times. The sequence runs out 3 residues before the end of the CDR3; the remainder is reconstructed from the germline J gene. V usage is TRBV20-1 and J usage is TRBJ1-6; no firm D call. V was pared by 6 bases and J by 9 bases, with 12 bases between. Germline CDR1 DFQATT, CDR2 SNEGSKA (reference sequence). The CDR3 is made up of 12 amino acids. Incomplete CDR3 DNA: TGCAGTGCCCACCCCGCCGGTTCACCC. Its translation: CSAHPAGSP. The whole CDR3 sequence reads CSAHPAGSPLHF.

This clone was seen many times. CDR3 DNA, as far as it was read: TGTGCCAGTAGTATCGCCTTCTCTGGCGGGAGAACGGGCGAG. Its translation: CASSIAFSGGRTGE. The complete CDR3 sequence is CASSIAFSGGRTGEQYF. The rearrangement uses TRBV19 and TRBJ2-7, with TRBD2 matching 7 bases. The CDR3 end lies 3 residues beyond the end of the read and is filled in from the germline J gene. V was pared by 3 bases and J by 6 bases, with 17 bases of the junction left unmatched. Germline lookup yields CDR1 LNHDA and CDR2 SQIVND (reference sequence). CDR3 size: 17 residues.

This clone has a handful of counts. Coverage ceases 3 residues before the CDR3 finishes, and the germline J gene fills in the end. The rearrangement links TRBV13 to TRBJ1-1, with 8 nucleotides matching TRBD1. The CDR3 consists of 17 residues. Germline trimming cut 5 bases from V and 0 bases from J; bases unmatched to any gene: 11. Germline V CDR1 and CDR2: PRHDT, FYEKMQ (reference sequence). The CDR3 sequence is CASSHGQGEDLNTEAFF. The part of the CDR3 DNA that was read is TGTGCCAGCAGCCACGGACAGGGCGAGGACTTGAACACTGAA.

In this sample, this clone turned up a few times. From the germline J gene comes the end of the CDR3, since the read stops 3 residues before it. This sequence joins TRBV2 and TRBJ1-5, with 9 bases aligning to TRBD1. Germline values: CDR1 SNHLY, CDR2 FYNNEI. Losses at the gene ends were 6 bases for V and 4 bases for J; bases not matched to a gene: 16. The CDR3 consists of 18 residues. The sequenced CDR3 bases are TGTGCCAGCAGCACCAACAGGGACAGGGCACCTTCAAATCAGCCC. Translated, it gives CASSTNRDRAPSNQP. The whole CDR3 protein reads CASSTNRDRAPSNQPQHF.

This clone came up many times. Read sequence stops 3 residues before the CDR3 end, and the germline J gene provides the missing end. The chain is built from TRBV2 and TRBJ2-7, with 9 bases lining up with TRBD2. V was pared by 3 bases and J by 3 bases, with 6 bases of the junction left unmatched. Germline lookup yields CDR1 SNHLY and CDR2 FYNNEI. This CDR3 spans 15 amino acids. The sequenced CDR3 bases are TGTGCCAGCAGTGAGGGGGGACTAGCACTCTACGAG. This translates into CASSEGGLALYE. The entire CDR3 is CASSEGGLALYEQYF.

Ten or more counts support this clone. The sequenced part of the CDR3 DNA is TGTGCCAGCAGCTTAGCACTAAGGACTAGCGGGAGTGGGTATGAG. It specifies CASSLALRTSGSGYE. The CDR3 in full is CASSLALRTSGSGYEQFF. The chain employs TRBV7-2 and TRBJ2-1; 13 nucleotides match TRBD2. The DNA ends 3 residues before the CDR3 does, and the rest of the CDR3 is filled in from the germline J gene. V shed 0 bases and J 8 bases; nucleotides not matched to a gene: 10. Germline V gives CDR1 SGHTA, CDR2 FQGNSA. The CDR3 sequence is 18 residues long.

As to this clone: Read coverage stops 3 residues before the CDR3 terminus; the germline J gene supplies the remainder. The chain has TRBV20-1 and TRBJ2-7, with D possibly being TRBD2 (5 bases). V lost 0 bases, J lost 3 bases, and 12 bases lay in between. Germline V CDR1 and CDR2: DFQATT, SNEGSKA (reference sequence). The CDR3 loop spans 14 amino acids. The CDR3 DNA, read in part, is TGCAGTGCTAGAGATCTCGGCGGGTACTACGAG. This encodes CSARDLGGYYE. The whole CDR3 protein reads CSARDLGGYYEQYF.

This clone was counted ten times or more. The CDR3 is cut off 3 residues early in the read; its end comes from the germline J gene. The chain joins TRBV29-1 to TRBJ2-6, with 7 bases aligning to TRBD1. The CDR3 has 15 amino acids. Germline V gene lookup returns CDR1 SQVTM and CDR2 ANQGSEA. V trimming: 4 bases; J trimming: 0 bases; junction bases outside the gene matches: 3. The covered CDR3 bases are TGCAGCGTTGGACAGGGACGCTCTGGGGCCAACGTC. Amino acid sequence: CSVGQGRSGANV. The CDR3, in full, reads CSVGQGRSGANVLTF.

This clone was observed at least ten times. The CDR3 is cut off 3 residues early in the read; its end comes from the germline J gene. This rearrangement joins TRBV19 to TRBJ2-1; D might be TRBD1 (5 bases). The V gene lost 3 bases and the J gene lost 5 bases, with 14 bases spanning the gap. The V gene's germline CDR1 is LNHDA and CDR2 SQIVND (reference sequence). There are 15 residues in the CDR3. This CDR3 is CASSIGQGYDNEQFF. The CDR3 DNA, read in part, is TGTGCCAGTAGTATTGGGCAGGGCTACGACAATGAG.

This clone was picked up many times. With the read ending 3 residues before the CDR3 end, the germline J gene is used to fill in that end. V usage is TRBV10-1 and J usage is TRBJ1-2, with a possible D match to TRBD1 (5 bases). This CDR3 spans 13 amino acids. Germline assignment: CDR1 WNHNN and CDR2 SYGVQD (reference sequence). The CDR3: CASSESIGQGYTF. CDR3 bases read: TGCGCCAGCAGTGAGTCTATAGGACAAGGC.

This clone was detected ten times or more. The read stops 3 residues short of the end of the CDR3; the missing end is completed from the germline J gene. V gene TRBV28 combines with J gene TRBJ2-5, with D possibly TRBD2 on 5 matching bases. CDR1 is MDHEN, CDR2 SYDVKM, per germline. Deletions cut 7 bases from V and 0 bases from J, with 9 bases between. CDR3 length: 13 amino acids. CDR3 in amino acids: CASINGDQETQYF. The sequenced CDR3 bases are TGTGCCAGCATTAACGGGGACCAAGAGACC.